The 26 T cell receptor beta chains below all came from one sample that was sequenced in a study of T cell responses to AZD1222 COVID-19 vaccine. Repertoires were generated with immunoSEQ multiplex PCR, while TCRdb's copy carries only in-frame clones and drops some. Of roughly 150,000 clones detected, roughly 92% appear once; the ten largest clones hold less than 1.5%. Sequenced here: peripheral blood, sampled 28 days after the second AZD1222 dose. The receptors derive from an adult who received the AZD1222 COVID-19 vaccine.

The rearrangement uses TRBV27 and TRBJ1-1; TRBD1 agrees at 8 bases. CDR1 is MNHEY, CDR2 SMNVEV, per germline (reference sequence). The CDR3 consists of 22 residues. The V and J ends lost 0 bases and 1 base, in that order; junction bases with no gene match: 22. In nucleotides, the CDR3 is TGTGCCAGCAGTTTATCTCCCCCATTTCCGGGCCTAGGACAGGGATGGAACACTGAAGCTTTCTTT. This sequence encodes CASSLSPPFPGLGQGWNTEAFF.

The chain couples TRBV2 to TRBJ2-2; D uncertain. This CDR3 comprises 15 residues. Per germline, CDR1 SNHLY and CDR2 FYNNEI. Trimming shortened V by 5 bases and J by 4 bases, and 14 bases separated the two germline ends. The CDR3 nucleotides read TGTGCCAGCAGTCCGAGGACCGAAATCACCGGGGAGCTGTTTTTT. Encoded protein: CASSPRTEITGELFF.

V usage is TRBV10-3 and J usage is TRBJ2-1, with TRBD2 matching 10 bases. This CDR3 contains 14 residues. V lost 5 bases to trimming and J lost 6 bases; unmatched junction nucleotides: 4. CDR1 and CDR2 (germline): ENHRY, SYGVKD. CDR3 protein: CAISSGRAPNEQFF. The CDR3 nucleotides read TGTGCCATCAGTAGCGGGAGGGCCCCCAATGAGCAGTTCTTC.

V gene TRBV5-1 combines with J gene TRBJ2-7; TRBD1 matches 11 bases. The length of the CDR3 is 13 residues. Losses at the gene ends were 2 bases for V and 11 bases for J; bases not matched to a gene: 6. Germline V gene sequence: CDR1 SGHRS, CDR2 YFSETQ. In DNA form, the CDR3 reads TGCGCCAGCAGCTTCACCGGGACAGGGGGAAAGTACTTC. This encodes CASSFTGTGGKYF.

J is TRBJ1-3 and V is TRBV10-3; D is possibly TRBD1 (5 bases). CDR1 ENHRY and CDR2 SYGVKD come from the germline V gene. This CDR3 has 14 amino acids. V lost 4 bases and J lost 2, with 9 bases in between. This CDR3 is CAISAQGTGNTIYF. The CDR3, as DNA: TGTGCCATCAGTGCTCAGGGAACTGGAAACACCATATATTTT.

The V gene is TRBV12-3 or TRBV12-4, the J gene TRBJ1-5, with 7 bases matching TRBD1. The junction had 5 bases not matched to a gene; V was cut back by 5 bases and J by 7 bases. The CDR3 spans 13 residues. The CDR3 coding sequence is TGTGCCAGCAGTCCCCAGGGGGGACAGCCCCAGCATTTT. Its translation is CASSPQGGQPQHF.

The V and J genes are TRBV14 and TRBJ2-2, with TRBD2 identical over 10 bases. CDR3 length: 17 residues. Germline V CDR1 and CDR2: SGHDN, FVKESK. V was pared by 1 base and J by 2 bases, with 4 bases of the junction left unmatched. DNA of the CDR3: TGTGCCAGCAGCCAAGGCCGGACTAGCGGTAACACCGGGGAGCTGTTTTTT. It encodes CASSQGRTSGNTGELFF. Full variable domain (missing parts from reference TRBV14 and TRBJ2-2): EAGVTQFPSHSVIEKGQTVTLRCDPISGHDNLYWYRRVMGKEIKFLLHFVKESKQDESGMPNNRFLAERTGGTYSTLKVQPAELEDSGVYFCASSQGRTSGNTGELFFGEGSRLTVL.

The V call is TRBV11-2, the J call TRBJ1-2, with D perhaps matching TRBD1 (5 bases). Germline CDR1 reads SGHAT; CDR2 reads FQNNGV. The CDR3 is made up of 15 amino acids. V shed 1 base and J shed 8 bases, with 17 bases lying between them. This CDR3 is CASSLVGGTQDGYTF. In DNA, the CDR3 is TGTGCCAGCAGCTTAGTGGGGGGAACCCAGGACGGCTACACCTTC. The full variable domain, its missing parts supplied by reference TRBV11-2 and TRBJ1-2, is EAGVAQSPRYKIIEKRQSVAFWCNPISGHATLYWYQQILGQGPKLLIQFQNNGVVDDSQLPKDRFSAERLKGVDSTLKIQPAKLEDSAVYLCASSLVGGTQDGYTFGSGTRLTVV.

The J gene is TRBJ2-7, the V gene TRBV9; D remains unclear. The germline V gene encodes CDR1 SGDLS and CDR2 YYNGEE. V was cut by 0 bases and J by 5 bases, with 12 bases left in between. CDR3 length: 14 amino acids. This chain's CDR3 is CASSVGDVHNEQYF. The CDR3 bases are TGTGCCAGCAGCGTAGGGGATGTTCACAACGAGCAGTACTTC.

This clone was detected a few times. For the CDR3, the DNA is TGTGCCAGCAGAAACTGGGACAAGAACACTGAAGCTTTCTTT. It translates to CASRNWDKNTEAFF. The chain combines TRBV5-4 with TRBJ1-1; a weak D match, TRBD1 (6 bases). CDR3 length equals 14 residues. The V end lost 5 bases, the J end lost 1 base, and 12 bases lay between the germline ends. Germline V gene data show CDR1 as SGHNT and CDR2 as YYREEE (reference sequence).

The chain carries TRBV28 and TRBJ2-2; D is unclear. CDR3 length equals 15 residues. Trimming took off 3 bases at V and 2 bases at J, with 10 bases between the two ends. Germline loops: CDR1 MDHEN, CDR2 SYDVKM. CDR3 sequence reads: CASSLGSINTGELFF. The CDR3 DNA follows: TGTGCCAGCAGTTTGGGGTCTATAAACACCGGGGAGCTGTTTTTT.

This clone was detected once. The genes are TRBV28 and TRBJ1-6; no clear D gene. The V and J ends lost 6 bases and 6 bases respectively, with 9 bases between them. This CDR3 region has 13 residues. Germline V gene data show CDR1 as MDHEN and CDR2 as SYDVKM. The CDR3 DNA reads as TGTGCCAGCAGCCTGGAGGCTAATTCACCCCTCCACTTT. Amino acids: CASSLEANSPLHF.

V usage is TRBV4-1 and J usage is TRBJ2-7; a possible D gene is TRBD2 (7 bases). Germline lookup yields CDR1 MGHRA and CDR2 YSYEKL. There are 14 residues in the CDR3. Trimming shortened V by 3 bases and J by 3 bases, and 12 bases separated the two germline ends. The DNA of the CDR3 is TGCGCCAGCAGCCAGGAGGGGGGGGTCTACGAGCAGTACTTC. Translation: CASSQEGGVYEQYF.

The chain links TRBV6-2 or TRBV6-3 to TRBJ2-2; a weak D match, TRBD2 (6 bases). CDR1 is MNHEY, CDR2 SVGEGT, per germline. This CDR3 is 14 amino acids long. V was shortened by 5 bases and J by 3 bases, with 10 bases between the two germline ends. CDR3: CASSQGLDTGELFF. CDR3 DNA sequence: TGTGCCAGCAGTCAGGGACTTGACACCGGGGAGCTGTTTTTT.

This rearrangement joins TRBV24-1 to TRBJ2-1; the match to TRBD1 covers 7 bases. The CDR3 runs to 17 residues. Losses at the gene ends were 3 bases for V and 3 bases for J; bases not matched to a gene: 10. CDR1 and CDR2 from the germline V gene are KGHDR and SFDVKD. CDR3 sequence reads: CATSDRLGTEDYNEQFF. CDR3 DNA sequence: TGTGCCACCAGTGATCGCCTCGGGACAGAGGACTACAATGAGCAGTTCTTC.

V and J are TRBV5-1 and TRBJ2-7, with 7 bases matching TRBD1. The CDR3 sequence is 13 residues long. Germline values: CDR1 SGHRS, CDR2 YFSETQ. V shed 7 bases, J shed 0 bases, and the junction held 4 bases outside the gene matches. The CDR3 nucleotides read TGCGCCAGCGGTTGGGACAGCTCCTACGAGCAGTACTTC. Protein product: CASGWDSSYEQYF.

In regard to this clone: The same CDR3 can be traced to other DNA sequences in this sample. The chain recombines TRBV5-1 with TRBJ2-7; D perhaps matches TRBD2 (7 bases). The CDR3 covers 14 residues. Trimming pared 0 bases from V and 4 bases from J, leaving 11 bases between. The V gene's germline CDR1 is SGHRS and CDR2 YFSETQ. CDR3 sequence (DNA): TGCGCCAGCAGCTTGGAGGGGGAGGGGTACGAGCAGTACTTC. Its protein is CASSLEGEGYEQYF.

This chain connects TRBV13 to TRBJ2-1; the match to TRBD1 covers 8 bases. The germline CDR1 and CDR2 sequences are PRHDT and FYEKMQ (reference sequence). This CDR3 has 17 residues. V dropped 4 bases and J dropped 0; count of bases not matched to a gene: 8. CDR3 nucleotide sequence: TGTGCCAGCAGCTCGACAGGGGACCCAAGCTCCTACAATGAGCAGTTCTTC. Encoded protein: CASSSTGDPSSYNEQFF.

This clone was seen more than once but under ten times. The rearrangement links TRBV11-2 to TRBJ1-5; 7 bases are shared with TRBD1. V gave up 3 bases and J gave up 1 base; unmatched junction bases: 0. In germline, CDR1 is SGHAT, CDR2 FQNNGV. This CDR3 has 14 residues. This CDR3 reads CASSLGQSNQPQHF. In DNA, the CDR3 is TGTGCCAGCAGCTTGGGACAGAGCAATCAGCCCCAGCATTTT.

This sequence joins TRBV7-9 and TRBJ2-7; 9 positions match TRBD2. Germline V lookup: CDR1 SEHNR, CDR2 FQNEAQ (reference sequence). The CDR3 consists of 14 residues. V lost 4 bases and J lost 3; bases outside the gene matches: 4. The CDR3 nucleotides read TGTGCCAGCAGCTATAGCGGGAGCGGCTACGAGCAGTACTTC. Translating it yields CASSYSGSGYEQYF. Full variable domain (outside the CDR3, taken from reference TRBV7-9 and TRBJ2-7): DTGVSQNPRHKITKRGQNVTFRCDPISEHNRLYWYRQTLGQGPEFLTYFQNEAQLEKSRLLSDRFSAERPKGSFSTLEIQRTEQGDSAMYLCASSYSGSGYEQYFGPGTRLTVT.

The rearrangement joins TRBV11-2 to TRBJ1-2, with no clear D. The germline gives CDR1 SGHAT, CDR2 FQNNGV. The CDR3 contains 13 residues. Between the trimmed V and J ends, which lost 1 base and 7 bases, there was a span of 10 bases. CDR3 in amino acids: CASSLVRIGGYTF. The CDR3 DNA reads TGTGCCAGCAGCTTAGTGAGGATCGGTGGCTACACCTTC.

DNA of the CDR3: TGTGCCAGCAGCCAACAGGGGGCGGTAGACTATGGCTACACCTTC. Its translation is CASSQQGAVDYGYTF. This chain uses TRBV5-4 with TRBJ1-2; 9 bases align to TRBD1. In germline, CDR1 is SGHNT, CDR2 YYREEE (reference sequence). CDR3 size: 15 residues. V shed 4 bases and J 3 bases; nucleotides not matched to a gene: 7.

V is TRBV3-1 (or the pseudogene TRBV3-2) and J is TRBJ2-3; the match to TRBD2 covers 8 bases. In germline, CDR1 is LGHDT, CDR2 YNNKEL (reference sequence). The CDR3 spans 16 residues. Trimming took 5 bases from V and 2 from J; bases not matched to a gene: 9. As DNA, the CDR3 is TGTGCCAGCAGCTACGGTTTGCGGGGGGTCACAGATACGCAGTATTTT. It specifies CASSYGLRGVTDTQYF.

For the CDR3, the DNA is TGTGCCAGCTCACCAATTGTTGCGGGAGTGAACACTGAAGCTTTCTTT. Amino acids: CASSPIVAGVNTEAFF. The rearrangement links TRBV18 to TRBJ1-1; D call uncertain. CDR1 and CDR2 from the germline V gene are KGHSH and LQKENI. Trimming cost V 2 bases and J 0 bases, with 13 bases left between them. This CDR3 is 16 amino acids long.

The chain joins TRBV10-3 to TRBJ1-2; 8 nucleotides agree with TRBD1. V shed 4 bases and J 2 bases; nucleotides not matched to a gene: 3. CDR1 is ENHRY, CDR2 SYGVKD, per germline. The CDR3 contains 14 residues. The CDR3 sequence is CAISGQGLNYGYTF. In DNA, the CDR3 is TGTGCCATCAGTGGACAGGGGCTAAACTATGGCTACACCTTC.

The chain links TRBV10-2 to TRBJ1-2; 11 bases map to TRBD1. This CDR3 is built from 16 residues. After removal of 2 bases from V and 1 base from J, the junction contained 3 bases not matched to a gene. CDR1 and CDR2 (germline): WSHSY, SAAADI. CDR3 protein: CASSEAGTGGNYGYTF. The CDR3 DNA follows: TGCGCCAGCAGTGAGGCCGGGACAGGGGGTAACTATGGCTACACCTTC.